The rows below give T cell receptor beta chains drawn from one sample of a study of CD8+ T cells in alopecia areata. The protocol was immunoSEQ multiplex PCR, while the TCRdb copy is restricted to in-frame clones and leaves out a portion. Seen here are roughly 100,000 clones, approximately 60% observed once, and the top ten hold roughly 9%. Sequenced: CD4+ T cells sorted from blood. The receptors derive from a human donor in good health. Both conserved end residues are part of each CDR3. The D gene is left open where the match is weak. Not every row has a clone size; where given, it reads once, few, many or a size class.

D,size,V,J,CDR3,DNA
NA,NA,TRBV29-1,TRBJ1-5,CSVEIVGQPQHF,TGCAGCGTTGAAATCGTTGGGCAGCCCCAGCATTTT
NA,many,TRBV19,TRBJ1-2,CASSPGRNYGYTF,TGTGCCAGTAGTCCGGGACGGAACTATGGCTACACCTTC
NA,NA,TRBV9,TRBJ1-5,CASARGSNSNQPQHF,TGTGCCAGCGCCCGTGGCAGTAATAGCAATCAGCCCCAGCATTTT
NA,many,TRBV19,TRBJ2-1,CASSIWLGGETYNEQFF,TGTGCCAGTAGTATATGGTTAGGGGGTGAGACCTACAATGAGCAGTTCTTC
NA,NA,TRBV7-2,TRBJ2-5,CASSSLPGTQYF,TGTGCCAGCAGCTCATTACCGGGTACCCAGTACTTC
NA,NA,TRBV29-1,TRBJ1-4,CSAGGTNEKLFF,TGCAGCGCCGGGGGGACTAATGAAAAACTGTTTTTT
NA,NA,TRBV29-1,TRBJ1-2,CSVAVSTALNYGYTF,TGCAGCGTTGCCGTCTCGACAGCGCTTAACTATGGCTACACCTTC
NA,NA,TRBV18,TRBJ2-5,CASSPPVLETQYF,TGTGCCAGCTCACCACCGGTGTTAGAGACCCAGTACTTC
NA,many,TRBV5-4,TRBJ2-7,CASSLGSSFYEQYF,TGTGCCAGCAGCTTGGGAAGCAGCTTCTACGAGCAGTACTTC
NA,NA,TRBV2,TRBJ1-2,CASSDSGPNYGYTF,TGTGCCAGCAGTGATTCCGGTCCTAACTATGGCTACACCTTC
TRBD1,few,TRBV29-1,TRBJ1-6,CSVKLGTEPWSPLHF,TGCAGCGTCAAACTAGGGACAGAACCTTGGTCACCCCTCCACTTT
TRBD2,once,TRBV2,TRBJ2-3,CASQERGVTDTQYF,TGTGCCAGCCAGGAGCGGGGGGTAACAGATACGCAGTATTTT
TRBD1,NA,TRBV7-7,TRBJ1-2,CASSLVSTGDYGYTF,TGTGCTAGCAGCTTAGTTTCGACAGGGGACTATGGCTACACCTTC
NA,NA,TRBV5-1,TRBJ2-7,CASSLDVHEQYF,TGCGCCAGCAGCTTGGATGTGCACGAGCAGTACTTC
TRBD2,NA,TRBV29-1,TRBJ2-3,CSVERRGVLTQYF,TGCAGCGTTGAACGGCGGGGGGTTTTAACGCAGTATTTT
TRBD1,NA,TRBV6-5,TRBJ1-1,CASRPRTGKNTEAFF,TGTGCCAGCAGACCGCGGACAGGGAAGAACACTGAAGCTTTCTTT
NA,NA,TRBV6-4,TRBJ1-2,CALRGVNYGYTF,TGTGCCCTACGTGGGGTCAACTATGGCTACACCTTC
NA,few,TRBV7-2,TRBJ2-7,CASRLNAVTYEQYF,TGTGCCAGCAGACTAAACGCAGTAACCTACGAGCAGTACTTC
TRBD1,few,TRBV2,TRBJ2-1,CASSLQGNEQFF,TGTGCCAGCAGCTTACAGGGGAATGAGCAGTTCTTC
NA,few,TRBV28,TRBJ2-7,CASKWQGGIEQYF,TGTGCCAGCAAATGGCAGGGGGGTATCGAGCAGTACTTC
TRBD1,NA,TRBV29-1,TRBJ1-1,CSVEDQTGRIEAFF,TGCAGCGTTGAAGACCAGACAGGGCGGATTGAAGCTTTCTTT
TRBD1,few,TRBV19,TRBJ1-6,CASSSLGQGGSPLHF,TGTGCCAGTAGTTCCCTTGGACAGGGAGGGTCACCCCTCCACTTT
NA,NA,TRBV6-1,TRBJ2-7,CASSDGTGFSYEQYF,TGTGCCAGCAGTGACGGCACAGGGTTCTCCTACGAGCAGTACTTC